The 8 T cell receptor beta chains below come from one sample, sequenced in a study of shared clonotypes between healthy human individuals. The table came from immunoSEQ multiplex PCR; TCRdb's copy has only in-frame clones and leaves some out. The data contain over 2 million clones, 90% to 95% of them seen just once; the ten biggest clones take up more than 0.1%. The material sequenced was naive CD4+ T cells sorted from blood. Regarding subset: CD45RA+ positively selected. These receptor sequences come from a man between 18 and 29 years old in good health.

V usage is TRBV30 and J usage is TRBJ1-2; no reliable D call. Per the germline V gene, CDR1 is GTSNPN and CDR2 is SVGIG (reference sequence). Trimming stripped 3 bases from V and 3 bases from J, with 20 bases between. The CDR3 sequence is 16 residues long. The CDR3 is CAWSVPPQAGDYGYTF. The DNA of the CDR3 is TGTGCCTGGAGCGTTCCCCCCCAGGCGGGCGACTATGGCTACACCTTC.

The chain carries TRBV5-1 and TRBJ1-3, with TRBD1 as a possible D gene (6 bases). The V and J ends lost 5 bases and 0 bases respectively, with 15 bases between them. Germline CDR1 reads SGHRS; CDR2 reads YFSETQ. The CDR3 runs 16 residues. The CDR3 here is CASSPDRETSGNTIYF. The CDR3 coding sequence is TGCGCCAGCAGTCCGGACAGAGAAACCTCTGGAAACACCATATATTTT.

Concerning this clone itself: Other DNA sequences in this specimen translate into the identical CDR3. The J gene is TRBJ1-2, the V gene TRBV30; D uncertain. In germline, CDR1 is GTSNPN, CDR2 SVGIG (reference sequence). This CDR3 is built from 12 residues. With 0 bases removed from V and 6 bases from J, the gap between germline ends came to 8 bases. Written as DNA, the CDR3 is TGTGCCTGGAGTGTAGTCGGTAATGGCTACACCTTC. It is translated as CAWSVVGNGYTF.

The chain joins TRBV11-2 to TRBJ2-2, with D perhaps TRBD2 (6 bases). CDR1 and CDR2 (germline): SGHAT, FQNNGV. Trimming stripped 0 bases from V and 8 bases from J, with 13 bases between. The CDR3 runs 15 residues. The CDR3: CASSLDLGGSGELFF. CDR3 bases: TGTGCCAGCAGCTTAGATCTCGGGGGATCTGGGGAGCTGTTTTTT.

This clone was observed a single time. The CDR3 is CASSYSMVAGEKQYF. CDR3 coding DNA: TGTGCCAGCAGTTACTCGATGGTAGCGGGAGAAAAGCAGTACTTC. The chain couples TRBV6-6 to TRBJ2-7; 9 nucleotides agree with TRBD2. CDR3 size: 15 residues. CDR1 and CDR2 from the germline V gene are MNHNY and SVGAGI (reference sequence). The J segment lost 8 bases and the V segment lost 0 bases, leaving 8 bases of the junction unmatched.

J is TRBJ2-5 and V is TRBV5-6, with 8 bases fitting TRBD2. The CDR3 has 15 amino acids. Germline CDR1 reads SGHDT; CDR2 reads YYEEEE. V was pared by 0 bases and J by 5 bases, with 6 bases of the junction left unmatched. The CDR3 is CASSLAIAGRETQYF. For the CDR3, the DNA is TGTGCCAGCAGCTTGGCAATAGCGGGGCGCGAGACCCAGTACTTC.

The sample holds one count of this clone. The genes are TRBV25-1 and TRBJ2-5, with D maybe TRBD1 (5 bases). This CDR3 has 15 residues. CDR1 and CDR2 (germline): MGHDK, SYGVNS. The V end lost 3 bases, the J end lost 8 bases, and 19 bases lay between the germline ends. CDR3 in DNA: TGTGCCAGCAGTGAGGCCGACAGCCTGATGGGTACCCAGTACTTC. This sequence encodes CASSEADSLMGTQYF. The full variable domain, in which reference TRBV25-1 and TRBJ2-5 provide the parts outside the CDR3, is EADIYQTPRYLVIGTGKKITLECSQTMGHDKMYWYQQDPGMELHLIHYSYGVNSTEKGDLSSESTVSRIRTEHFPLTLESARPSHTSQYLCASSEADSLMGTQYFGPGTRLLVL.

The chain employs TRBV9 and TRBJ2-3; 13 bases agree with TRBD2. This CDR3 contains 17 residues. CDR1 SGDLS and CDR2 YYNGEE come from the germline V gene. V trimming: 3 bases; J trimming: 6 bases; junction bases outside the gene matches: 10. CDR3 amino acids: CASSAFGLAGDRDTQYF. The DNA for the CDR3 is TGTGCCAGCAGCGCTTTTGGACTAGCGGGGGACCGGGATACGCAGTATTTT.